This T cell receptor (beta chain) was sequenced in a study of OX40 agonist ivuxolimab in advanced cancers. This CDR3 comprises 13 residues. V was shortened by 0 bases and J by 7 bases, with 12 bases between the two germline ends. Per germline, CDR1 GTSNPN and CDR2 SVGIG (reference sequence). Clones were sequenced by immunoSEQ multiplex PCR, and TCRdb holds only the in-frame ones, with some missing. The table has approximately 90,000 clones, less than 95% seen once; the top ten hold 1.5% to 2%. Here the sequenced sample was CD4+ or CD8+ T cells sorted from blood, taken in a trial of the OX40 agonist ivuxolimab. This chain joins TRBV30 and TRBJ1-2; D unclear. This TCR derives from an adult with an advanced solid tumor such as melanoma, head and neck, liver or kidney cancer. CDR3 sequence (DNA): TGTGCCTGGAGTGTACGGGCAGTAGGTGGCTACACCTTC. Its protein is CAWSVRAVGGYTF.